Here is one TCR beta chain with its context. Its specificity is not known. This specimen comes from a study of blood T cells in healthy people across ages. Study-wide results and limits: Significant beta diversity loss was already apparent by age roughly 44, declining roughly linearly.

A sample-barcoded 5' primer and a J-beta primer mix were used in a second PCR of roughly 7 to 11 cycles. One entry per CDR3 protein results from TCRdb running MiXCR on the 5' RACE reads. In the table there are 1,500,000 or so distinct CDR3 sequences, 42% of which are singletons. This CDR3 is 11 amino acids long. Per germline, CDR1 SGHTA and CDR2 FQGNSA. Unmatched junction bases numbered 2, after V lost 5 bases and J lost 12 bases. This receptor was taken from a woman between 18 and 30 years old in good health. Specimen: blood. The V call is TRBV7-2, the J call TRBJ2-2, with 8 bases matching TRBD1. CDR3 sequence reads: CASSRTGKLFF. Written as DNA, the CDR3 is TGTGCCAGCAGCAGGACAGGGAAGCTGTTTTTT.